This T cell receptor (beta chain) comes out of a study of blood T cell repertoires in COVID-19. Background on the study: The origin of the acute and convalescent COVID-19 samples was the United States, Italy and Spain.

Clones were sequenced by immunoSEQ multiplex PCR, and TCRdb holds only the in-frame ones, with some missing. The table records 260,000 or so clones, about 85% of them present only once. Recovered status applied to Cohort 3 donors who had two consecutive negative PCRs. It also applied to those with clearance or with symptom resolution. Material: PBMCs or T cells enriched from blood (not recorded which). This clonotype was sampled from a woman between 45 and 65 years old who had recovered from COVID-19.

CDR3 bases: TGTGCCAGCAGCTTAAGGGGACACACCCTAGGTCCAGATACGCAGTATTTT. This encodes CASSLRGHTLGPDTQYF. V is TRBV7-3 and J is TRBJ2-3; perhaps TRBD1 as D (6 bases). The germline V gene encodes CDR1 SGHTA and CDR2 FQGTGA. The CDR3 spans 17 residues. Deletions cut 1 base from V and 4 bases from J, with 18 bases between. Combining the CDR3 with reference TRBV7-3 and TRBJ2-3 gives the whole variable domain GAGVSQTPSNKVTEKGKYVELRCDPISGHTALYWYRQSLGQGPEFLIYFQGTGAADDSGLPNDRFFAVRPEGSVSTLKIQRTERGDSAVYLCASSLRGHTLGPDTQYFGPGTRLTVL.